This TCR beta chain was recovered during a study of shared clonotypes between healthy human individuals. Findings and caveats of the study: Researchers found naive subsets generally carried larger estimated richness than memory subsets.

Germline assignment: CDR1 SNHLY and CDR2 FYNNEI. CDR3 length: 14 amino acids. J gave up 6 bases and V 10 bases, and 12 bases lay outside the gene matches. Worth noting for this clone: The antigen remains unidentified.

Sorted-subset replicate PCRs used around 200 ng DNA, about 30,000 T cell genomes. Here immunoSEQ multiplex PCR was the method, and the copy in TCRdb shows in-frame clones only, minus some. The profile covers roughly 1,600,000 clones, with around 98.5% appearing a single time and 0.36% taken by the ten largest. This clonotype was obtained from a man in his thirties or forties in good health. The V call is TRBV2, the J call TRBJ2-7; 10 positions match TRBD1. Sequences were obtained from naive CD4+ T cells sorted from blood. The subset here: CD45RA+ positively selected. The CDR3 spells CATGDRGLGSEQYF. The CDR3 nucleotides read TGTGCCACCGGTGACAGGGGGCTTGGTAGCGAGCAGTACTTC. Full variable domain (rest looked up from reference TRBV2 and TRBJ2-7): EPEVTQTPSHQVTQMGQEVILRCVPISNHLYFYWYRQILGQKVEFLVSFYNNEISEKSEIFDDQFSVERPDGSNFTLKIRSTKLEDSAMYFCATGDRGLGSEQYFGPGTRLTVT.